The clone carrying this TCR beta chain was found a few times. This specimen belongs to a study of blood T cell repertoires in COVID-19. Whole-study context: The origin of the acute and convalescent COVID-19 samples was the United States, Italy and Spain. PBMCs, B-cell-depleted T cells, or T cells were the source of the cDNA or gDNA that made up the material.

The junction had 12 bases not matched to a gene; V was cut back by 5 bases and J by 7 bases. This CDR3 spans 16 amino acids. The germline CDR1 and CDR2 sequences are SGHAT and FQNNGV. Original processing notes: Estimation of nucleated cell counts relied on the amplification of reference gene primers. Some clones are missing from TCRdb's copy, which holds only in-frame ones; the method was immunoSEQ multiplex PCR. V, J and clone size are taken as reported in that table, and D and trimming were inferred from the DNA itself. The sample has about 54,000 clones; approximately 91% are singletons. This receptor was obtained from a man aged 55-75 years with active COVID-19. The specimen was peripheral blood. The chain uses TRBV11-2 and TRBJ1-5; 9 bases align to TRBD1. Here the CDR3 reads CASSQMDRGPGQPQHF. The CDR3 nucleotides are TGTGCCAGCAGCCAAATGGACAGGGGCCCTGGGCAGCCCCAGCATTTT.